The TCR beta chain described here comes from a study of blood T cell repertoires in COVID-19. The germline V gene encodes CDR1 MNHEY and CDR2 SMNVEV (reference sequence). V was trimmed by 6 bases and J by 4 bases, leaving 10 bases between them. The CDR3 has 13 amino acids. Only in-frame clones appear in the TCRdb table, and some are missing; sequencing was by immunoSEQ multiplex PCR. The table lists about 82,000 clones, 85% of them singletons. The sequence came from a man older than 75 with active or convalescent COVID-19. Sequences were obtained from peripheral blood. The chain carries TRBV27 and TRBJ1-5; weak D call: TRBD1 (6 bases). In nucleotides, the CDR3 is TGTGCCAGCAGCGCCGACAGGAATCAGCCCCAGCATTTT. This translates into CASSADRNQPQHF.